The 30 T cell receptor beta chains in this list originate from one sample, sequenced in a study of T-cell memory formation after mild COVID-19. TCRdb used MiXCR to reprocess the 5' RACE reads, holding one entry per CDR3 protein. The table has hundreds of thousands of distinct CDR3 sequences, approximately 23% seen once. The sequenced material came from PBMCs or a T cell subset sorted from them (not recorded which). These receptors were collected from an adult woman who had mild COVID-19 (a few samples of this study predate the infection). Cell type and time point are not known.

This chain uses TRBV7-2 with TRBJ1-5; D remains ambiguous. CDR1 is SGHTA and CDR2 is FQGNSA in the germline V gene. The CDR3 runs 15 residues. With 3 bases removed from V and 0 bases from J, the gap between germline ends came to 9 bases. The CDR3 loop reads CASSLQAYSNQPQHF. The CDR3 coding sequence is TGTGCCAGCAGCTTGCAGGCTTATAGCAATCAGCCCCAGCATTTT.

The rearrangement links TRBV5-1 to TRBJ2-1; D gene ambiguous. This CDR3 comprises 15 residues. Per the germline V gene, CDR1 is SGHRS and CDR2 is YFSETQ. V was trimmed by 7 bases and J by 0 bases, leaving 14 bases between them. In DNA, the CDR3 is TGCGCCAGCCGAAAGGAACCCAGCTCCTACAATGAGCAGTTCTTC. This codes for CASRKEPSSYNEQFF.

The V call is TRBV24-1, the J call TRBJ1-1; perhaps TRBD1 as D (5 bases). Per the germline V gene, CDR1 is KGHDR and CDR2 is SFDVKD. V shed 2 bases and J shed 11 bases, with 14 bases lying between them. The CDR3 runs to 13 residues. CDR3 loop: CATSDSPGATAFF. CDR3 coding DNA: TGTGCCACCAGTGATTCCCCCGGGGCGACGGCTTTCTTT.

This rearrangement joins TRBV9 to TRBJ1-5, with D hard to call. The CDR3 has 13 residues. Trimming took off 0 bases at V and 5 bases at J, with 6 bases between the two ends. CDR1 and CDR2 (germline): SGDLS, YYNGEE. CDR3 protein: CASSVDWDQPQHF. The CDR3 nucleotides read TGTGCCAGCAGCGTAGATTGGGATCAGCCCCAGCATTTT.

The CDR3 DNA follows: TGTGCCAGCAAAACCCCCGTAGCGGGAGGCTACGAGCAGTACTTC. Translated, it gives CASKTPVAGGYEQYF. J is TRBJ2-7 and V is TRBV6-2 or TRBV6-3, with 10 bases identical to TRBD2. The CDR3 loop spans 15 amino acids. J was trimmed by 3 bases and V by 7 bases; bases with no gene match: 9. Germline V gene lookup returns CDR1 MNHEY and CDR2 SVGEGT.

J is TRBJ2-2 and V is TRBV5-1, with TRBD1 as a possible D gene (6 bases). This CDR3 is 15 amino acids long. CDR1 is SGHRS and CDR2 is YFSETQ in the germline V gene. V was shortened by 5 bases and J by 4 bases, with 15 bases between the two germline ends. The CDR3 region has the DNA TGCGCCAGCAGAGAAAGGACAGAAACCACCGGGGAGCTGTTTTTT. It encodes CASRERTETTGELFF.

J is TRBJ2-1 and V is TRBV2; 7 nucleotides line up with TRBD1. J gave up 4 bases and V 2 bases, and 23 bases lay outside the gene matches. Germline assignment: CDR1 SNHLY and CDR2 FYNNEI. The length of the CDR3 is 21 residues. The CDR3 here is CASSESLSGTDKYYRYNEQFF. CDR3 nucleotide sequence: TGTGCCAGCAGTGAATCTCTCTCTGGGACAGACAAATACTACCGGTACAATGAGCAGTTCTTC.

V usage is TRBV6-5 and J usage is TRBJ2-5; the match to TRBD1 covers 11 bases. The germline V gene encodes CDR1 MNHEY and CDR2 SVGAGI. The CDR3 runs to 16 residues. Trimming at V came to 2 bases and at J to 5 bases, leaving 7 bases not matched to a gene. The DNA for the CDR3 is TGTGCCAGCAGTTACCCGAGGACAGGGGGCGCGGAGACCCAGTACTTC. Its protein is CASSYPRTGGAETQYF.

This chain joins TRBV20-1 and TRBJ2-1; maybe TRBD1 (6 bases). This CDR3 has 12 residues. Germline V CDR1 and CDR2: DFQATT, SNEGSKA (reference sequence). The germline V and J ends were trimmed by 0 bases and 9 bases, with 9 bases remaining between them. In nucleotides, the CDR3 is TGCAGTGCTAGAGATCAGGGGACTGAGCAGTTCTTC. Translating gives CSARDQGTEQFF.

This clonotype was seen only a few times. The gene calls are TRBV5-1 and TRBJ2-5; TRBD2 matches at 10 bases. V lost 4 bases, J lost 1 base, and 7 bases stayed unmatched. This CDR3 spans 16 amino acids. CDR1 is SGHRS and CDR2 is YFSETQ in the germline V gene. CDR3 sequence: CASSHQTSGFQETQYF. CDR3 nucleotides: TGCGCCAGCAGCCATCAGACTAGCGGGTTCCAAGAGACCCAGTACTTC.

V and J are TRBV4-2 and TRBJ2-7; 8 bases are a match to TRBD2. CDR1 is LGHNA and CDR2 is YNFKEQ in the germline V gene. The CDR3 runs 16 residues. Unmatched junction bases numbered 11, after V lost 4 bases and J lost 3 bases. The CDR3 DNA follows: TGTGCCAGCAGCCCCCATGGGACCGGGACTAGCTACGAGCAGTACTTC. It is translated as CASSPHGTGTSYEQYF.

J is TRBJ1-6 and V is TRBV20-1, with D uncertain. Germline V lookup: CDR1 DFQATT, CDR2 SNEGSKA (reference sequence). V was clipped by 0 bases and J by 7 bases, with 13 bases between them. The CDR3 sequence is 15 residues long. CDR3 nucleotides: TGCAGTGCTAGAGACTCCCCGGCAGAGAATTCACCCCTCCACTTT. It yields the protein CSARDSPAENSPLHF.

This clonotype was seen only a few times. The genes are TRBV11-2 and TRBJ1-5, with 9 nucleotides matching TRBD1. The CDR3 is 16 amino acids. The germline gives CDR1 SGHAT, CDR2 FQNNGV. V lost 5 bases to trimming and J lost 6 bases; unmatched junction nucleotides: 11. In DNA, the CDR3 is TGTGCCAGCAGCGCATTACAGGGGGCGCGAGGTCAGCCCCAGCATTTT. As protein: CASSALQGARGQPQHF.

CDR3 sequence reads: CASSYLTGIFYEQYF. For the CDR3, the DNA is TGCGCCAGCAGCTACTTGACAGGGATATTCTACGAGCAGTACTTC. This chain links TRBV5-1 with TRBJ2-7; 7 nucleotides agree with TRBD1. CDR1 is SGHRS, CDR2 YFSETQ, per germline. Trimming took 3 bases from V and 3 from J; bases not matched to a gene: 9. CDR3 size: 15 residues. The entire variable domain, with the rest obtained from reference TRBV5-1 and TRBJ2-7, is as follows: KAGVTQTPRYLIKTRGQQVTLSCSPISGHRSVSWYQQTPGQGLQFLFEYFSETQRNKGNFPGRFSGRQFSNSRSEMNVSTLELGDSALYLCASSYLTGIFYEQYFGPGTRLTVT.

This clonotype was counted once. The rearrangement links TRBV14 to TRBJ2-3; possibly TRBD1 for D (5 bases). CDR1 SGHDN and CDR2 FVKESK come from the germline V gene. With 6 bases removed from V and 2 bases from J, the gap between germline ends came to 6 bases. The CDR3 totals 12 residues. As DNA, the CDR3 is TGTGCCAGCAGACAGGACACAGATACGCAGTATTTT. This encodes CASRQDTDTQYF.

The CDR3: CASSRDLTDTQYF. The CDR3 bases are TGTGCCAGCAGCCGGGACCTGACAGATACGCAGTATTTT. The V call is TRBV6-6, the J call TRBJ2-3; D possibly uses TRBD1 or TRBD2 (5 bases each). Trimming removed 6 bases at V and 3 bases at J, with 10 bases between. The germline CDR1 and CDR2 sequences are MNHNY and SVGAGI (reference sequence). CDR3 size: 13 residues.

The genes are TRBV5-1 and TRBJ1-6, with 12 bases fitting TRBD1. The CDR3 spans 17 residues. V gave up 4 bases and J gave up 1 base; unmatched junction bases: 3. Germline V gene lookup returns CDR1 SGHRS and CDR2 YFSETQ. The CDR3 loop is CASSVGQGASYNSPLHF. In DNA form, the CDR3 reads TGCGCCAGCAGCGTGGGACAGGGGGCTTCCTATAATTCACCCCTCCACTTT. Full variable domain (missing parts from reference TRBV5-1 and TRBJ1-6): KAGVTQTPRYLIKTRGQQVTLSCSPISGHRSVSWYQQTPGQGLQFLFEYFSETQRNKGNFPGRFSGRQFSNSRSEMNVSTLELGDSALYLCASSVGQGASYNSPLHFGNGTRLTVT.

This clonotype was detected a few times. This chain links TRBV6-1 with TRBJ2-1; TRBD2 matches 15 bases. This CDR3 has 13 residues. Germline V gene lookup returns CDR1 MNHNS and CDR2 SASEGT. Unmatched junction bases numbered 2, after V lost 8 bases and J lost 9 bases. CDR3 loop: CASGTSGRTEQFF. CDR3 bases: TGTGCCAGCGGGACTAGCGGGAGGACTGAGCAGTTCTTC.

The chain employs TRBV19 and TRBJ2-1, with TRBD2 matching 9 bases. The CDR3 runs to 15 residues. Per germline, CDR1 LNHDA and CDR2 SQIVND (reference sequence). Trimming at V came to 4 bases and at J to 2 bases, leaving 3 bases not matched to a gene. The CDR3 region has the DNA TGTGCCAGTAGTAGCGGGGGGGAACCCTACAATGAGCAGTTCTTC. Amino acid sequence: CASSSGGEPYNEQFF.

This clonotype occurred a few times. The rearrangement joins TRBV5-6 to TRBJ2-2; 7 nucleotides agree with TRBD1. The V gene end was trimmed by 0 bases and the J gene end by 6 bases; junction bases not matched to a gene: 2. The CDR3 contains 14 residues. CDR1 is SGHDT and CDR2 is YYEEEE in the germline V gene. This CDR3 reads CASSLAGGAGELFF. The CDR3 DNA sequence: TGTGCCAGCAGCTTGGCAGGGGGTGCCGGGGAGCTGTTTTTT.

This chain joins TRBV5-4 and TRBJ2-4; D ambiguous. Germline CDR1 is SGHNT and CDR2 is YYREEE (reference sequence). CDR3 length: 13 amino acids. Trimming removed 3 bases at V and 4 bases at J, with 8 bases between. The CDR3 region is CASSSRFKNIQYF. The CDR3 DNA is TGTGCCAGCAGCTCCCGGTTTAAAAACATTCAGTACTTC.

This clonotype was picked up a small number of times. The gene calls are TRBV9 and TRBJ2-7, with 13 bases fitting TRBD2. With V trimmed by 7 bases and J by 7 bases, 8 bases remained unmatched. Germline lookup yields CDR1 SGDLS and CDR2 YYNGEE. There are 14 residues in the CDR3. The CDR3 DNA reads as TGTGCCAGCGCCCGGACTAGCGGGAGTGGAGAGCAGTACTTC. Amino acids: CASARTSGSGEQYF.

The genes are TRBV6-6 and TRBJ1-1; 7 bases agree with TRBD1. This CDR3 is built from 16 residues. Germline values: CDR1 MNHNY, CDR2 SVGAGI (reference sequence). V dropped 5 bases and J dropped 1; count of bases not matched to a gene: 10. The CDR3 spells CASSDRIGGGNTEAFF. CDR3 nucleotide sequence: TGTGCCAGCAGTGATAGGATAGGGGGCGGGAACACTGAAGCTTTCTTT.

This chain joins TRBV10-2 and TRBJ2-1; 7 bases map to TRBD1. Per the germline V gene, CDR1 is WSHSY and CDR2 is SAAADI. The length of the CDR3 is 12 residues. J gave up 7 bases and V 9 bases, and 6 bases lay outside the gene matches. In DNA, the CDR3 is TGCGCCAGTTGGACAGGAGCTAATGAGCAGTTCTTC. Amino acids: CASWTGANEQFF.

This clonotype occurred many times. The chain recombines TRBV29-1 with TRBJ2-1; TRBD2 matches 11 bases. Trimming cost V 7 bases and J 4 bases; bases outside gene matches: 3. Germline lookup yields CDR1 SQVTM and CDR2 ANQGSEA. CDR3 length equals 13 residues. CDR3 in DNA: TGCAGCGCCGGGACTAGCGGTTACAATGAGCAGTTCTTC. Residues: CSAGTSGYNEQFF.

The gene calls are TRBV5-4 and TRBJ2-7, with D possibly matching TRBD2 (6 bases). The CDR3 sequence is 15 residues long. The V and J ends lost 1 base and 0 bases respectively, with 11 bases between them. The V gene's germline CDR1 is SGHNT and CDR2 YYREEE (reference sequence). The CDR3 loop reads CASSLPGGNSYEQYF. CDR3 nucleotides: TGTGCCAGCAGCTTGCCCGGGGGTAACTCCTACGAGCAGTACTTC.

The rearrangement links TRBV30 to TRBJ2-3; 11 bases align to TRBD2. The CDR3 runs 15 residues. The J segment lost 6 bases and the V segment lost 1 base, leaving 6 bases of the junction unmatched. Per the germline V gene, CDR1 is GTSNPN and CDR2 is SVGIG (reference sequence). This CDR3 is CAWSGTSGLEDTQYF. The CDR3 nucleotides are TGTGCCTGGAGTGGGACTAGCGGGCTAGAGGATACGCAGTATTTT.

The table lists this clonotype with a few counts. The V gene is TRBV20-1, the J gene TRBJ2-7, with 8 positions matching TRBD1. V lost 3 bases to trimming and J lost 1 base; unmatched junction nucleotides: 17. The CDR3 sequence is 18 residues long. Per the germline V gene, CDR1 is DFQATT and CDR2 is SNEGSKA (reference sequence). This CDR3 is CSARGGDRLRSGSYEQYF. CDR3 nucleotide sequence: TGCAGTGCTAGGGGTGGGGACAGGCTACGCTCAGGGTCCTACGAGCAGTACTTC.

The CDR3 DNA reads as TGTGCCAGCAGCTTTACTAGCGGGAGGACAGATACGCAGTATTTT. Translated, it gives CASSFTSGRTDTQYF. J is TRBJ2-3 and V is TRBV11-2, with 12 bases identical to TRBD2. The germline V gene encodes CDR1 SGHAT and CDR2 FQNNGV. This CDR3 region has 15 residues. V lost 3 bases and J lost 3; bases outside the gene matches: 1.

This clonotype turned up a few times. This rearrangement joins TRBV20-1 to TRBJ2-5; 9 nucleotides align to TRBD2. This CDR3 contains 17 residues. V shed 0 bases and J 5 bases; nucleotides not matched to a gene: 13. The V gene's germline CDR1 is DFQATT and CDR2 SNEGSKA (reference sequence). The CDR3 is CSARDTTSGTRWETQYF. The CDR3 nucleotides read TGCAGTGCTAGAGATACGACTAGCGGTACCCGGTGGGAGACCCAGTACTTC.